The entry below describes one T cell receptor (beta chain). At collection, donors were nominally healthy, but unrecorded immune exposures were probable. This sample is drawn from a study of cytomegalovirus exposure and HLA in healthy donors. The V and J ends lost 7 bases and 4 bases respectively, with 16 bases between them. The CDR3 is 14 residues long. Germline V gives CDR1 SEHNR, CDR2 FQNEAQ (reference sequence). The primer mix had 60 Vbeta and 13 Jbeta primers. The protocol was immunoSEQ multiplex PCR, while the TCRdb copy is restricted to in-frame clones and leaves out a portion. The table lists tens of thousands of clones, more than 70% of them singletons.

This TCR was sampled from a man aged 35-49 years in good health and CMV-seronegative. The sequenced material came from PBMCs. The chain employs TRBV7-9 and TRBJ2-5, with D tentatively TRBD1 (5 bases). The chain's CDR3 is CASTLKGPGETQYF. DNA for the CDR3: TGTGCCAGCACCCTTAAGGGGCCCGGAGAGACCCAGTACTTC. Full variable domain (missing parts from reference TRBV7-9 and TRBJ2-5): DTGVSQNPRHKITKRGQNVTFRCDPISEHNRLYWYRQTLGQGPEFLTYFQNEAQLEKSRLLSDRFSAERPKGSFSTLEIQRTEQGDSAMYLCASTLKGPGETQYFGPGTRLLVL.